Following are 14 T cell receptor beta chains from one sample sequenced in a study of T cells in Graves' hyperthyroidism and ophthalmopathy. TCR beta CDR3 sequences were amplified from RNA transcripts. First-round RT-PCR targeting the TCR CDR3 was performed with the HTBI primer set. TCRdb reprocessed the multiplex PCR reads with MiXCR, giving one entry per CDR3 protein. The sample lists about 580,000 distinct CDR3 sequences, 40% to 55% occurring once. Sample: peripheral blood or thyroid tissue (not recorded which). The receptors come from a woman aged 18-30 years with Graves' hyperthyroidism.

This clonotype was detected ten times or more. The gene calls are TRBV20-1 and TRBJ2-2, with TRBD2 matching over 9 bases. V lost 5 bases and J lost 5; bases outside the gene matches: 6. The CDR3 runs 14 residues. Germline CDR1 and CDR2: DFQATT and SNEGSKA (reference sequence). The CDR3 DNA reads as TGCAGTGCTCCGGGACTAGCTCGGACCGGGGAGCTGTTTTTT. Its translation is CSAPGLARTGELFF.

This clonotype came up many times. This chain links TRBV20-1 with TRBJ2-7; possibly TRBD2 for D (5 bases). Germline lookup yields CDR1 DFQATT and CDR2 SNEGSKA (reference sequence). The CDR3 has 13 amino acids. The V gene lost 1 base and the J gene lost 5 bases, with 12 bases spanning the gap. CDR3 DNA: TGCAGTGCTAGAGGCTCGAACGGGAACGAGCAGTACTTC. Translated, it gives CSARGSNGNEQYF.

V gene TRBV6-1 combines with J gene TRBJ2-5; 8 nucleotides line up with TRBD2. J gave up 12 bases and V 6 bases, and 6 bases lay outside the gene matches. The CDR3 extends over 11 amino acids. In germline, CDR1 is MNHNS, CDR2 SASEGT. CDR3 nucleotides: TGTGCCAGCAGCCAAGCGGGAGAAAAGTACTTC. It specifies CASSQAGEKYF.

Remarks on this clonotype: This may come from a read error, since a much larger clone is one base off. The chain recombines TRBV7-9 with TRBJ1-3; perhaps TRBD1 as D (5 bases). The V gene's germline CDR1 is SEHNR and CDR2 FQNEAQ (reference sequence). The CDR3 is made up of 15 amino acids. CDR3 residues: CASSPRDVSGHTIYF. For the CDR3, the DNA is TGTGCCAGCAGCCCACGGGACGTCTCTGGACACACCATATATTTT.

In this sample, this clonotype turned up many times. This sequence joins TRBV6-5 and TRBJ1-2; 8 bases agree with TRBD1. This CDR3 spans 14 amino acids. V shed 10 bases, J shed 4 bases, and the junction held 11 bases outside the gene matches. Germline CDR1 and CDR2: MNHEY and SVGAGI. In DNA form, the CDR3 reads TGTGCCACCCTGGACAGGGCGGCAGTCTATGGCTACACCTTC. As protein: CATLDRAAVYGYTF.

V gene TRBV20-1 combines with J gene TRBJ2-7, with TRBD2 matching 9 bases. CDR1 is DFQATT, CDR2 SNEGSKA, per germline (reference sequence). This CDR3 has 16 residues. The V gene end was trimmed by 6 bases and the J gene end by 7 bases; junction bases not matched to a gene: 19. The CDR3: CSATGTSSSGLREQYF. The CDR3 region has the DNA TGCAGTGCCACAGGGACTAGCTCATCCGGACTCCGAGAGCAGTACTTC.

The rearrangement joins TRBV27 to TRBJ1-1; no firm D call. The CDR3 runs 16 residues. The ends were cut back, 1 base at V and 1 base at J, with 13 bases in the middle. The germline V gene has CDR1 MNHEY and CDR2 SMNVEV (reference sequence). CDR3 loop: CASSLFKGPKNTEAFF. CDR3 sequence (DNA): TGTGCCAGCAGTTTATTTAAAGGACCAAAGAACACTGAAGCTTTCTTT.

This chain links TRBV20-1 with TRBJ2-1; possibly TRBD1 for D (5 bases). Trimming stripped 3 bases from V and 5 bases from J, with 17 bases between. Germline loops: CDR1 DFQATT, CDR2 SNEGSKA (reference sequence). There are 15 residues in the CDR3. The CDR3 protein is CSASLGPGFNNEQFF. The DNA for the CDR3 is TGCAGTGCTAGTTTAGGGCCAGGGTTTAACAATGAGCAGTTCTTC.

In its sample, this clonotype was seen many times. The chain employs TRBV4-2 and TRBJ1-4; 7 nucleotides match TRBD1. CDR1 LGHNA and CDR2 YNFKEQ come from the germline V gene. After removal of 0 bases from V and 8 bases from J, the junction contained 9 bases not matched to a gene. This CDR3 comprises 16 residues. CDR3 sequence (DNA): TGTGCCAGCAGCCAAGATTCCACAGGGGCTGGAGAAAAACTGTTTTTT. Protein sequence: CASSQDSTGAGEKLFF.

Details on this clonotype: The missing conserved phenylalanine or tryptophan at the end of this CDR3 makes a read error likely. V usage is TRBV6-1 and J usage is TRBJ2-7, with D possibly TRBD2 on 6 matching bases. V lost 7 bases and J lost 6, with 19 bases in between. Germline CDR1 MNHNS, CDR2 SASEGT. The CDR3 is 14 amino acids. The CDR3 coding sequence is TGTGCCAGCACCCCGGGTGGGCAGGGAGGCGAGCAGTACCTC. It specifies CASTPGGQGGEQYL.

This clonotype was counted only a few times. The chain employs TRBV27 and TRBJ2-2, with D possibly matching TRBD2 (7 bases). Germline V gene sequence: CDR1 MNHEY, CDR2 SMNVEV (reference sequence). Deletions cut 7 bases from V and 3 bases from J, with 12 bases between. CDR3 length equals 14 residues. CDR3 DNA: TGTGCCAGCACCGAAGGGGGGGACACCGGGGAGCTGTTTTTT. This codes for CASTEGGDTGELFF.

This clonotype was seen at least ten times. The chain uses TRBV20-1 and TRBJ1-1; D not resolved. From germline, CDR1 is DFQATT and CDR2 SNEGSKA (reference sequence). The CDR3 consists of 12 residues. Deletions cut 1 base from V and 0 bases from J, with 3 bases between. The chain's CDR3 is CSARVVNTEAFF. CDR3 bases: TGCAGTGCTAGAGTGGTGAACACTGAAGCTTTCTTT.

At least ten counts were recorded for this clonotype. CDR3 residues: CASSSGSRREETQYF. CDR3 bases: TGTGCCAGCAGCTCAGGATCTCGGCGTGAAGAGACCCAGTACTTC. This rearrangement joins TRBV9 to TRBJ2-5; D gene uncertain. Between the trimmed V and J ends, which lost 4 bases and 3 bases, there was a span of 16 bases. Germline CDR1 is SGDLS and CDR2 is YYNGEE. The CDR3 length is 15 residues.

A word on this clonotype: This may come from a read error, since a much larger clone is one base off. This chain's CDR3 is CASGCRTGNMNTEAFF. The CDR3, as DNA: TGTGCTAGTGGTTGTCGGACAGGTAACATGAACACTGAAGCTTTCTTT. V and J are TRBV12-5 and TRBJ1-1, with TRBD1 matching over 7 bases. CDR3 size: 16 residues. Germline values: CDR1 LGHNT, CDR2 FRNRAP. V shed 4 bases, J shed 0 bases, and the junction held 8 bases outside the gene matches.